A selection of T cell receptor beta chains follows, all from one sample in a study of CD8 T cells in Susac syndrome. A single record per CDR3 protein comes from TCRdb applying MiXCR to the immunoSEQ multiplex PCR reads. This sample has approximately 160,000 distinct CDR3 sequences; approximately 93% occur once, and the top ten carry 0.085% to 0.095%. Sequenced material: CD4+ T cells from PBMCs. Receptors were obtained from a human donor with multiple sclerosis. The CDR3 runs from the conserved cysteine through the conserved F or W. D genes are given only for firm matches. Only some rows state a clone size, as once, few, many or a class for expanded clones.

TRBJ2-1,NA,TRBD2,TRBV24-1,TGTGCCACCAGTGATTTGCGTCTAGCGGGAGCTGGATCCTACAATGAGCAGTTCTTC,CATSDLRLAGAGSYNEQFF
TRBJ2-2,NA,TRBD2,TRBV2,TGTGCCAGCAGTGAAACTAGCGGAAACACCGGGGAGCTGTTTTTT,CASSETSGNTGELFF
TRBJ2-4,NA,TRBD1,TRBV10-3,TGTGCCATAAGGGACAGTCTGATAGCCAAAAACATTCAGTACTTC,CAIRDSLIAKNIQYF
TRBJ2-1,NA,TRBD2,TRBV28,TGTGCCAGCAGAGTAGGCGGGGGGAGGTTGGATGAGCAGTTCTTC,CASRVGGGRLDEQFF
TRBJ2-3,NA,NA,TRBV7-8,TGTGCCAGCAGCGCGGGGCCAGCAAAGCAGTATTTT,CASSAGPAKQYF
TRBJ2-7,NA,NA,TRBV12-5,TGTGCTAGTGTTTTTACCTCCCGCGAGCAGTACTTC,CASVFTSREQYF
TRBJ1-1,NA,NA,TRBV12-5,TGTGCTAGTGGCCCCCCCGCGGAGAACACTGAAGCTTTCTTT,CASGPPAENTEAFF
TRBJ2-5,NA,NA,TRBV4-2,TGTGCCAGCAGCCAAGCTAGCGACCAAGAGACCCAGTACTTC,CASSQASDQETQYF
TRBJ2-3,NA,NA,TRBV2,TGTGCCAGCAGTGTGACATGGGGGACAGATACGCAGTATTTT,CASSVTWGTDTQYF
TRBJ2-7,few,TRBD2,TRBV7-2,TGTGCCAGCAGCCCGGGACTAGCGGAGTACGAGCAGTACTTC,CASSPGLAEYEQYF
TRBJ1-2,once,TRBD1,TRBV3-1,TGTGCCAGCAGCCCGGTCGGGGGACAGGCCGACTATGGCTACACCTTC,CASSPVGGQADYGYTF
TRBJ2-4,NA,NA,TRBV12-3/TRBV12-4,TGTGCCAGCAGTTTATCCGGGCTAGCCAAAAACATTCAGTACTTC,CASSLSGLAKNIQYF
TRBJ2-3,NA,TRBD2,TRBV30,TGTGCCTGGAGTCCCCTAGCGGGAGTAGGTGATACGCAGTATTTT,CAWSPLAGVGDTQYF
TRBJ2-1,NA,TRBD2,TRBV4-1,TGCGCCAGCAGCCAAGAAAGGCTAGCGGGAGGGCGACGGTTCTTC,CASSQERLAGGRRFF
TRBJ1-5,NA,TRBD1,TRBV4-1,TGCGCCAGCAGCCGATATGGGACAGGGGAAAATCAGCCCCAGCATTTT,CASSRYGTGENQPQHF
TRBJ2-7,NA,NA,TRBV11-2,TGTGCCAGCAGCTTAGCCGACGGGAACTACGAGCAGTACTTC,CASSLADGNYEQYF
TRBJ2-7,NA,NA,TRBV2,TGTGCCAGCAGTGCCGACCTGACGGGCTCCTACGAGCAGTACTTC,CASSADLTGSYEQYF
TRBJ2-1,NA,NA,TRBV19,TGTGCCAGTAGTATCCCCGAGGACTACAATGAGCAGTTCTTC,CASSIPEDYNEQFF
TRBJ2-1,NA,NA,TRBV18,TGTGCCAGCGTTCTAGCGTACTCCTACAATGAGCAGTTCTTC,CASVLAYSYNEQFF
TRBJ2-2,NA,TRBD2,TRBV7-9,TGTGCCAGCAGCAGCGGGAGAGGGACCGGGGAGCTGTTTTTT,CASSSGRGTGELFF
TRBJ2-7,NA,NA,TRBV20-1,TGCAGTGCTCTACAGGGCCCCTACGAGCAGTACTTC,CSALQGPYEQYF
TRBJ2-7,NA,TRBD2,TRBV7-2,TGTGCCAGCAGCTTAGCGCTGGGGCAGCGGGGAGGGGAGCAGTACTTC,CASSLALGQRGGEQYF
TRBJ2-6,NA,TRBD1,TRBV29-1,TGCAGCGTGATCGGTACAGGGGGCGGTGGGGCCAACGTCCTGACTTTC,CSVIGTGGGGANVLTF